What follows is one TCR beta chain and its context. Its antigen remains unknown. CD45RO-negative, CCR7-selected cells formed the naive CD8 fraction, which excluded terminally differentiated effector memory CD45RA+ cells. The data were taken from a study of shared clonotypes between healthy human individuals. Overall study context: Serving as donors were two women and a few men, whose ages spanned 18 to 49.

Points from the study as a whole: Deeper or shallower sequencing was expected to change how clonotypes are shared among donors.

Sorted-subset replicate PCR reactions contained 200 to 250 ng DNA, corresponding to tens of thousands of T cell genomes. Produced via immunoSEQ multiplex PCR; TCRdb's table is partial and in-frame only. The sample holds about 700,000 clones, around 92% seen once. Trimming pared 6 bases from V and 2 bases from J, leaving 11 bases between. CDR1 is MDHEN, CDR2 SYDVKM, per germline. The CDR3 runs 13 residues. The source of this sequence is a man aged 30 to 45 in good health. This chain connects TRBV28 to TRBJ2-7; tentative D call: TRBD2 (6 bases). Material for sequencing was naive CD8+ T cells sorted from blood. The CDR3 protein is CASRGLVTYEQYF. The CDR3 DNA reads as TGTGCCAGCAGGGGACTTGTTACCTACGAGCAGTACTTC.